The 31 T cell receptor beta chains listed next were all sequenced from one sample in a study of response to subunit inactivated influenza vaccine. Each CDR3 protein is one row after TCRdb ran MiXCR on the RT-PCR reads. This table holds approximately 490,000 distinct CDR3 sequences, more than 7% found once. The source material was PBMCs from blood, sampled roughly 24 months after vaccination. The receptors were gathered from a man aged 50 to 69 who received an inactivated influenza vaccine.

The chain employs TRBV7-6 and TRBJ1-1, with a tentative D call TRBD1 (5 bases). The CDR3 has 12 residues. CDR1 SGHVS and CDR2 FNYEAQ come from the germline V gene. V lost 5 bases and J 5 bases, leaving 9 bases between the germline ends. The CDR3 sequence is CASSASGTEAFF. Written as DNA, the CDR3 is TGTGCCAGCAGCGCCTCAGGGACTGAAGCTTTCTTT.

This clonotype was seen at least ten times. V and J are TRBV2 and TRBJ2-3; D is undetermined. Deletions cut 10 bases from V and 5 bases from J, with 16 bases between. The CDR3 has 13 amino acids. Germline V gives CDR1 SNHLY, CDR2 FYNNEI. The CDR3 sequence: CATRRVWEDTQYF. The CDR3 DNA reads as TGTGCCACCCGCCGAGTTTGGGAAGATACGCAGTATTTT.

V gene TRBV18 combines with J gene TRBJ1-2; TRBD1 is a possible D gene (5 bases). Trimming shortened V by 2 bases and J by 2 bases, and 12 bases separated the two germline ends. The V gene's germline CDR1 is KGHSH and CDR2 LQKENI. The CDR3 runs to 15 residues. The CDR3: CASSPFDSANYGYTF. The CDR3 DNA follows: TGTGCCAGCTCACCATTTGACAGTGCAAACTATGGCTACACCTTC. Full variable domain (missing parts from reference TRBV18 and TRBJ1-2): NAGVMQNPRHLVRRRGQEARLRCSPMKGHSHVYWYRQLPEEGLKFMVYLQKENIIDESGMPKERFSAEFPKEGPSILRIQQVVRGDSAAYFCASSPFDSANYGYTFGSGTRLTVV.

This chain joins TRBV4-1 and TRBJ2-1; 9 bases line up with TRBD2. V lost 0 bases to trimming and J lost 3 bases; unmatched junction nucleotides: 3. The CDR3 is made up of 16 amino acids. CDR1 and CDR2 (germline): MGHRA, YSYEKL. The CDR3 region is CASSQDAGGGYNEQFF. In DNA form, the CDR3 reads TGCGCCAGCAGCCAAGATGCGGGAGGGGGCTACAATGAGCAGTTCTTC.

There are many counts of this clonotype. The CDR3 sequence: CASRPGNQETQYF. The DNA of the CDR3 is TGCGCCAGCAGACCGGGGAACCAAGAGACCCAGTACTTC. V is TRBV5-1 and J is TRBJ2-5; TRBD2 might be the D (5 bases). The ends were cut back, 5 bases at V and 0 bases at J, with 8 bases in the middle. CDR1 and CDR2 (germline): SGHRS, YFSETQ. The CDR3 has 13 residues.

This clonotype was detected only a few times. The chain joins TRBV6-1 to TRBJ1-5; no definite D call. V lost 2 bases, J lost 4 bases, and 12 bases lay in between. The CDR3 runs 15 residues. Germline V CDR1 and CDR2: MNHNS, SASEGT. Here the CDR3 reads CASSEQASVNQPQHF. Here the CDR3 DNA reads TGTGCCAGCAGTGAACAGGCGTCAGTTAATCAGCCCCAGCATTTT.

This clonotype appeared a few times. The rearrangement uses TRBV20-1 and TRBJ2-2; 9 bases agree with TRBD2. The CDR3 runs 15 residues. V shed 5 bases and J 7 bases; nucleotides not matched to a gene: 11. Germline CDR1 reads DFQATT; CDR2 reads SNEGSKA (reference sequence). This CDR3 reads CSARPVAGAVGELFF. CDR3 DNA: TGCAGTGCTCGCCCGGTAGCGGGAGCGGTCGGGGAGCTGTTTTTT.

This clonotype was picked up a small number of times. This chain uses TRBV29-1 with TRBJ2-1; the D gene is possibly TRBD1 (6 bases). Trimming left V 4 bases short and J 0 bases short, with 16 bases between. This CDR3 is 16 amino acids long. The germline CDR1 and CDR2 sequences are SQVTM and ANQGSEA. The CDR3 DNA follows: TGCAGCGTTGGGGGGCTAGCAGTTAGCTCCTACAATGAGCAGTTCTTC. It codes for CSVGGLAVSSYNEQFF.

CDR3 residues: CASSPRTATNTEAFF. In DNA form, the CDR3 reads TGTGCCAGCTCACCACGGACAGCTACGAACACTGAAGCTTTCTTT. The J gene is TRBJ1-1, the V gene TRBV18, with D possibly matching TRBD1 (6 bases). CDR1 is KGHSH and CDR2 is LQKENI in the germline V gene. This CDR3 has 15 residues. Trimming took 1 base from V and 1 from J, leaving 10 bases between them.

This clonotype showed up many times. The CDR3 DNA reads TGCAGTGCGCAAACCACAGGGCTAGAGACCCAGTACTTC. Encoded protein: CSAQTTGLETQYF. The V gene is TRBV20-1, the J gene TRBJ2-5; perhaps TRBD1 as D (6 bases). Germline loops: CDR1 DFQATT, CDR2 SNEGSKA (reference sequence). This CDR3 is 13 amino acids long. The germline V and J ends were trimmed by 6 bases and 4 bases, with 15 bases remaining between them.

The genes are TRBV12-3 or TRBV12-4 and TRBJ2-1; D perhaps matches TRBD2 (5 bases). The CDR3 contains 17 residues. The V end lost 6 bases, the J end lost 2 bases, and 20 bases lay between the germline ends. For the CDR3, the DNA is TGTGCCAGCAGGGCCCGGACCGGACCGACTACCTACAATGAGCAGTTCTTC. This sequence encodes CASRARTGPTTYNEQFF.

This chain connects TRBV7-2 to TRBJ2-3, with D possibly TRBD2 on 5 matching bases. The CDR3 length is 15 residues. CDR1 is SGHTA, CDR2 FQGNSA, per germline. The V end was cut by 4 bases, the J end by 4 bases, with 15 bases between. The CDR3 DNA follows: TGTGCCAGCAGCTCCGAAACTAGTTTCGCAGATACGCAGTATTTT. It specifies CASSSETSFADTQYF. Full variable domain (remainder filled in from reference TRBV7-2 and TRBJ2-3): GAGVSQSPSNKVTEKGKDVELRCDPISGHTALYWYRQSLGQGLEFLIYFQGNSAPDKSGLPSDRFSAERTGGSVSTLTIQRTQQEDSAVYLCASSSETSFADTQYFGPGTRLTVL.

This clonotype has only one observation. The chain carries TRBV6-5 and TRBJ2-6; weak D call: TRBD2 (6 bases). V lost 4 bases to trimming and J lost 0 bases, with 16 bases between them. Germline V gene sequence: CDR1 MNHEY, CDR2 SVGAGI. This CDR3 has 18 amino acids. The CDR3 coding sequence is TGTGCCAGCAGTTTGGAGGGTCCAGCCTGCTCTGGGGCCAACGTCCTGACTTTC. Amino acids: CASSLEGPACSGANVLTF.

This clonotype was observed at least ten times. The gene calls are TRBV6-1 and TRBJ1-5, with D unclear. The CDR3 is 14 residues long. Trimming shortened V by 2 bases and J by 7 bases, and 12 bases separated the two germline ends. CDR1 is MNHNS, CDR2 SASEGT, per germline. CDR3 amino acids: CASSETGTGQPQHF. CDR3 DNA: TGTGCCAGCAGTGAAACTGGCACGGGACAGCCCCAGCATTTT.

The chain recombines TRBV7-2 with TRBJ2-1, with TRBD1 as a possible D gene (6 bases). V lost 4 bases, J lost 3 bases, and 10 bases lay in between. This CDR3 is built from 14 residues. Germline CDR1 SGHTA, CDR2 FQGNSA. CDR3 residues: CASSSRDIYNEQFF. The CDR3 nucleotides read TGTGCCAGCAGCTCAAGGGACATCTACAATGAGCAGTTCTTC.

This clonotype was seen only a few times. The genes are TRBV6-2 or TRBV6-3 and TRBJ2-3; 7 bases agree with TRBD2. The CDR3 totals 14 residues. V lost 0 bases and J lost 5; bases outside the gene matches: 2. Germline CDR1 reads MNHEY; CDR2 reads SVGEGT. The DNA of the CDR3 is TGTGCCAGCAGTTACTCAGGCGGGGGAGATACGCAGTATTTT. Amino acid sequence: CASSYSGGGDTQYF.

The table lists this clonotype with many counts. The chain uses TRBV5-1 and TRBJ2-7, with D tentatively TRBD2 (6 bases). The CDR3 covers 12 residues. V was cut by 4 bases and J by 4 bases, with 9 bases left in between. CDR1 is SGHRS, CDR2 YFSETQ, per germline. The CDR3 bases are TGCGCCAGCAGCCAGCGGGCTTACGAGCAGTACTTC. Amino acid sequence: CASSQRAYEQYF.

This clonotype turned up a few times. The rearrangement joins TRBV7-9 to TRBJ2-5; D unresolved. The CDR3 runs to 10 residues. V was trimmed by 8 bases and J by 5 bases, leaving 6 bases between them. The germline V gene has CDR1 SEHNR and CDR2 FQNEAQ (reference sequence). The CDR3 bases are TGTGCCAGCGGCATGGAGACCCAGTACTTC. It encodes CASGMETQYF.

At least ten counts were recorded for this clonotype. The genes are TRBV7-2 and TRBJ2-7, with D maybe TRBD1 (5 bases). Germline V CDR1 and CDR2: SGHTA, FQGNSA. The CDR3 contains 13 residues. Trimming left V 0 bases short and J 6 bases short, with 9 bases between. CDR3 sequence: CASSLARVGEQYF. DNA for the CDR3: TGTGCCAGCAGCTTAGCCAGGGTAGGCGAGCAGTACTTC.

The chain employs TRBV4-3 and TRBJ2-7; TRBD1 is a possible D gene (5 bases). Trimming cost V 0 bases and J 2 bases, with 11 bases left between them. In germline, CDR1 is LGHNA, CDR2 YSLEER. This CDR3 is built from 15 residues. The CDR3 DNA reads TGCGCCAGCAGCCAAGATACAGGTGGAACCTACGAGCAGTACTTC. Amino acids: CASSQDTGGTYEQYF.

This clonotype was observed at least ten times. The chain's CDR3 is CSAGGQGANGYTF. The CDR3 region has the DNA TGCAGCGCCGGCGGACAGGGGGCTAATGGCTACACCTTC. V gene TRBV29-1 combines with J gene TRBJ1-2; 11 bases are a match to TRBD1. After removal of 7 bases from V and 6 bases from J, the junction contained 7 bases not matched to a gene. Looked up from germline, CDR1 is SQVTM and CDR2 is ANQGSEA. The CDR3 has 13 residues.

This clonotype has more than one count but fewer than ten. At one boundary the junction diverges from the germline segment, which might be a read error. The chain recombines TRBV6-2 or TRBV6-3 with TRBJ2-5, with 9 bases aligning to TRBD1. Germline V gene sequence: CDR1 MNHEY, CDR2 SVGEGT. The CDR3 length is 17 residues. CDR3 protein: CASSNSDRGGRIETQYF. CDR3 coding DNA: TGTGCCAGCAGTAACTCGGACAGGGGAGGGCGGATCGAGACCCAGTACTTC.

J is TRBJ2-1 and V is TRBV20-1; no clear D. Germline V gene data show CDR1 as DFQATT and CDR2 as SNEGSKA (reference sequence). V lost 2 bases to trimming and J lost 7 bases, with 9 bases between them. The CDR3 is made up of 12 amino acids. The CDR3 sequence is CSARSLDNEQFF. CDR3 bases: TGCAGTGCTAGATCCCTAGATAATGAGCAGTTCTTC.

This chain connects TRBV12-3 or TRBV12-4 to TRBJ2-1, with 8 bases aligning to TRBD2. The CDR3 length is 13 residues. V dropped 10 bases and J dropped 6; count of bases not matched to a gene: 8. CDR3 amino acids: CATRGSGANEQFF. CDR3 in DNA: TGTGCCACCCGGGGTAGCGGGGCCAATGAGCAGTTCTTC.

This clonotype was seen ten or more times. The chain recombines TRBV12-3 or TRBV12-4 with TRBJ1-5; possible D gene TRBD1, 6 bases. V lost 7 bases, J lost 7 bases, and 17 bases lay in between. This CDR3 comprises 14 residues. The CDR3 bases are TGTGCCAGCAAAAGACAGGAACTCGGACAGCCCCAGCATTTT. Amino acids: CASKRQELGQPQHF.

This clonotype was observed many times. V is TRBV20-1 and J is TRBJ1-1; D is perhaps TRBD1 (5 bases). Between the trimmed V and J ends, which lost 8 bases and 1 base, there was a span of 11 bases. The CDR3 has 12 residues. Per the germline V gene, CDR1 is DFQATT and CDR2 is SNEGSKA (reference sequence). The CDR3 DNA reads TGCAGTCTCTCTAGGGGGAACACTGAAGCTTTCTTT. It codes for CSLSRGNTEAFF.

The V gene is TRBV5-4, the J gene TRBJ2-2; D ambiguous. CDR1 SGHNT and CDR2 YYREEE come from the germline V gene (reference sequence). The length of the CDR3 is 14 residues. The V gene lost 1 base and the J gene lost 0 bases, with 4 bases spanning the gap. The DNA of the CDR3 is TGTGCCAGCAGCTTGCCATCGAACACCGGGGAGCTGTTTTTT. Its protein product is CASSLPSNTGELFF.

The chain is built from TRBV29-1 and TRBJ2-3, with unresolved D. V was pared by 3 bases and J by 0 bases, with 4 bases between. This CDR3 spans 12 amino acids. Germline V gene sequence: CDR1 SQVTM, CDR2 ANQGSEA. The CDR3 DNA is TGCAGCGTTGAGTCCAGCACAGATACGCAGTATTTT. Protein: CSVESSTDTQYF.

The chain combines TRBV7-2 with TRBJ2-2, with D perhaps matching TRBD1 (5 bases). The CDR3 consists of 15 residues. Deletions cut 0 bases from V and 7 bases from J, with 12 bases between. Germline CDR1 and CDR2: SGHTA and FQGNSA. CDR3 in amino acids: CASSLAGQGGGELFF. CDR3 nucleotide sequence: TGTGCCAGCAGCTTAGCGGGCCAGGGTGGCGGGGAGCTGTTTTTT.

The J gene is TRBJ2-5, the V gene TRBV7-3; 12 nucleotides align to TRBD2. CDR1 and CDR2 (germline): SGHTA, FQGTGA. V shed 5 bases, J shed 5 bases, and the junction held 9 bases outside the gene matches. This CDR3 is 16 amino acids long. The CDR3 loop reads CASSPLAGGPGETQYF. The CDR3, as DNA: TGTGCCAGCAGCCCCCTAGCGGGAGGGCCAGGGGAGACCCAGTACTTC. The full variable domain, with the rest looked up from reference TRBV7-3 and TRBJ2-5, is GAGVSQTPSNKVTEKGKYVELRCDPISGHTALYWYRQSLGQGPEFLIYFQGTGAADDSGLPNDRFFAVRPEGSVSTLKIQRTERGDSAVYLCASSPLAGGPGETQYFGPGTRLLVL.

This clonotype was seen repeatedly, ten times or more. This chain links TRBV3-1 with TRBJ2-2; D not resolved. The CDR3 spans 17 residues. Germline CDR1 and CDR2: LGHDT and YNNKEL (reference sequence). Between the trimmed V and J ends, which lost 0 bases and 2 bases, there was a span of 13 bases. This CDR3 reads CASSQDLWQRNTGELFF. Written as DNA, the CDR3 is TGTGCCAGCAGCCAAGATCTGTGGCAGAGAAACACCGGGGAGCTGTTTTTT.